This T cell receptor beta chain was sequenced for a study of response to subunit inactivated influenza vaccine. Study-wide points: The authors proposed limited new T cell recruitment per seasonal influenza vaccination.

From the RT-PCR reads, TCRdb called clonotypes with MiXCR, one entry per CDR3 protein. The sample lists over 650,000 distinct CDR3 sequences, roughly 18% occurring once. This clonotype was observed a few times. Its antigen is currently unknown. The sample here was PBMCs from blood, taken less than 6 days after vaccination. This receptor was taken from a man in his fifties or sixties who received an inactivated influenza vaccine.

The CDR3 reads CASRTGAGYGYTF. The CDR3 DNA follows: TGTGCCAGCCGAACAGGGGCGGGCTATGGCTACACCTTC. The rearrangement joins TRBV12-3 or TRBV12-4 to TRBJ1-2, with 7 bases matching TRBD1. This CDR3 spans 13 amino acids. V shed 8 bases and J 4 bases; nucleotides not matched to a gene: 7.